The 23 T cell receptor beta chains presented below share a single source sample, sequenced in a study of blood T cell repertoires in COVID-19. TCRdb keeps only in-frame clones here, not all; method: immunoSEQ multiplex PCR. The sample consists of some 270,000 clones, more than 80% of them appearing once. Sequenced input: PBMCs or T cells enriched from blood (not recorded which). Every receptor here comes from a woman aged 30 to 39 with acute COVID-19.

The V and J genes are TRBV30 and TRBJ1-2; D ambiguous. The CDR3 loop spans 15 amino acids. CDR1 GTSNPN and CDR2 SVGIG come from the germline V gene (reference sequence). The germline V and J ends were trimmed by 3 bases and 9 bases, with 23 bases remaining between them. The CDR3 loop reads CAWSQGSGSRESYTF. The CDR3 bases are TGTGCCTGGAGCCAAGGATCCGGGTCCCGTGAAAGCTACACCTTC. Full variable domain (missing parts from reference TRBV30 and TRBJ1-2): SQTIHQWPATLVQPVGSPLSLECTVEGTSNPNLYWYRQAAGRGLQLLFYSVGIGQISSEVPQNLSASRPQDRQFILSSKKLLLSDSGFYLCAWSQGSGSRESYTFGSGTRLTVV.

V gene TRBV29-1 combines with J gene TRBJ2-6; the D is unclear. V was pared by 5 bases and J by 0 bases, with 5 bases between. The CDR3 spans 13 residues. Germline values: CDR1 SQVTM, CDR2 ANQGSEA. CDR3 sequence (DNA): TGCAGCGTTAGCACCTCTGGGGCCAACGTCCTGACTTTC. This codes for CSVSTSGANVLTF.

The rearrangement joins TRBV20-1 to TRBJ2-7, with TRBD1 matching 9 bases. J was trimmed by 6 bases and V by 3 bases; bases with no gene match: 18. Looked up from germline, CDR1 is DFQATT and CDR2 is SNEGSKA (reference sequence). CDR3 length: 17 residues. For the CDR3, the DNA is TGCAGTGCTAGTTTTAGAAGTGGGACAGGGCCCCTGGGCGAGCAGTACTTC. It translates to CSASFRSGTGPLGEQYF.

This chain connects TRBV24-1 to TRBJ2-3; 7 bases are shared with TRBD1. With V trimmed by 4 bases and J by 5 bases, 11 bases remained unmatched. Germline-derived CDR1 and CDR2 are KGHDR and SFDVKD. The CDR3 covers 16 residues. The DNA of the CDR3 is TGTGCCACCAGTGACCCCTTGGGGACAGAAGGAGATACGCAGTATTTT. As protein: CATSDPLGTEGDTQYF.

CDR3 sequence: CASSPPTSGPRGTGELFF. The CDR3 DNA sequence: TGTGCCAGCAGCCCCCCGACTAGCGGGCCCCGGGGCACCGGGGAGCTGTTTTTT. V is TRBV7-9 and J is TRBJ2-2, with 10 nucleotides matching TRBD2. This CDR3 spans 18 amino acids. In germline, CDR1 is SEHNR, CDR2 FQNEAQ (reference sequence). V shed 5 bases, J shed 4 bases, and the junction held 13 bases outside the gene matches.

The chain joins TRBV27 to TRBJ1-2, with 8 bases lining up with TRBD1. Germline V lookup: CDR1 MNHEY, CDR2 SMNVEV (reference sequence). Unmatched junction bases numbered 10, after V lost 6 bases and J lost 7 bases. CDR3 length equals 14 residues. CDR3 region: CASSLLQGAGGYTF. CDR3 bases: TGTGCCAGCAGCCTCCTCCAGGGGGCTGGTGGCTACACCTTC.

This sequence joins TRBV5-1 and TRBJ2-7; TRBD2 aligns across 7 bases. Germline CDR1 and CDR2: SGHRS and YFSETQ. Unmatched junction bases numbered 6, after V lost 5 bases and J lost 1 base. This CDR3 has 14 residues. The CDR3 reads CASRTTGGSYEQYF. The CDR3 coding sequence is TGCGCCAGCAGAACCACCGGGGGGTCCTACGAGCAGTACTTC.

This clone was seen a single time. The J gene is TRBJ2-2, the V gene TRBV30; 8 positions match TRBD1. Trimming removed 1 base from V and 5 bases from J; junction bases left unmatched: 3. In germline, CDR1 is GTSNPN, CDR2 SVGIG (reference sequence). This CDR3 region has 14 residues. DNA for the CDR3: TGTGCCTGGAGTGCACAGGGGGTGACCGGGGAGCTGTTTTTT. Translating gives CAWSAQGVTGELFF. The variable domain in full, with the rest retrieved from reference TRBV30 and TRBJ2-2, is SQTIHQWPATLVQPVGSPLSLECTVEGTSNPNLYWYRQAAGRGLQLLFYSVGIGQISSEVPQNLSASRPQDRQFILSSKKLLLSDSGFYLCAWSAQGVTGELFFGEGSRLTVL.

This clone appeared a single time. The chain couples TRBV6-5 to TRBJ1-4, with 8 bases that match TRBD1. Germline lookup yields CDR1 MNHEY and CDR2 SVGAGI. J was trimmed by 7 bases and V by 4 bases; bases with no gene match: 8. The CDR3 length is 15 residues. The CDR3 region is CASSSFQGAREKLFF. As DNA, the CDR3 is TGTGCCAGCAGTTCCTTCCAGGGGGCACGTGAAAAACTGTTTTTT.

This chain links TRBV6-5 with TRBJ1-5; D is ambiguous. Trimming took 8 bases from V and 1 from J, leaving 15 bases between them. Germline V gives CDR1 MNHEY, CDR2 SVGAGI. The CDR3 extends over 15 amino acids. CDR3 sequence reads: CASRWEAGSNQPQHF. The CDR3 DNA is TGTGCCAGCCGATGGGAGGCGGGAAGCAATCAGCCCCAGCATTTT.

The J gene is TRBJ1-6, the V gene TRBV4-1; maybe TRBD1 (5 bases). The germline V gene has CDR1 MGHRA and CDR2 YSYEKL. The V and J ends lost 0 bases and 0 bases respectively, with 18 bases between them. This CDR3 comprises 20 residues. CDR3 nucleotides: TGCGCCAGCAGCCAAGAGTCCCTCTCCCGGGGGAGCTCCTATAATTCACCCCTCCACTTT. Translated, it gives CASSQESLSRGSSYNSPLHF.

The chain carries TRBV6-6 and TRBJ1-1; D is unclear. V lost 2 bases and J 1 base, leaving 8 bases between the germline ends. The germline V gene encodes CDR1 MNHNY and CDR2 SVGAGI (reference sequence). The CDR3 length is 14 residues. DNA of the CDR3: TGTGCCAGCAGTTACCAACACGCGAACACTGAAGCTTTCTTT. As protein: CASSYQHANTEAFF.

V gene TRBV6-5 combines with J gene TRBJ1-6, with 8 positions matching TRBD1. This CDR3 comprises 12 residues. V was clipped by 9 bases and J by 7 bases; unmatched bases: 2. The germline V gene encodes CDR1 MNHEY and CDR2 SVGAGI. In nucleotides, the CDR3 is TGTGCCAGTAGACAGGGGAATTCACCCCTCCACTTT. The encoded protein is CASRQGNSPLHF.

The CDR3 DNA sequence: TGTGCCAGCAGTTTATCTACGGAAGTGGTTACGGAGGGCTACACCTTC. Encoded protein: CASSLSTEVVTEGYTF. The chain links TRBV27 to TRBJ1-2; D is unresolved. The CDR3 runs to 16 residues. Germline CDR1 reads MNHEY; CDR2 reads SMNVEV (reference sequence). The ends were cut back, 0 bases at V and 8 bases at J, with 19 bases in the middle.

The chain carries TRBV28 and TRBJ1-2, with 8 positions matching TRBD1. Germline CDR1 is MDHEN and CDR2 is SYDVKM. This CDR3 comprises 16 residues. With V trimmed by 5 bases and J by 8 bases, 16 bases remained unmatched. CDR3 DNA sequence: TGTGCCAGCAGTCCGACAGGGGACACTCAAACGGGAGGCTACACCTTC. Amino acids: CASSPTGDTQTGGYTF.

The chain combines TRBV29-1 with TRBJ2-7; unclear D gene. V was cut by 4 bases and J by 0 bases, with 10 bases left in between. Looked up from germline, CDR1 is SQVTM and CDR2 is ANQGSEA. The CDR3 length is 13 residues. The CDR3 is CSVAPASSYEQYF. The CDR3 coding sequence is TGCAGCGTTGCCCCAGCTAGCTCCTACGAGCAGTACTTC.

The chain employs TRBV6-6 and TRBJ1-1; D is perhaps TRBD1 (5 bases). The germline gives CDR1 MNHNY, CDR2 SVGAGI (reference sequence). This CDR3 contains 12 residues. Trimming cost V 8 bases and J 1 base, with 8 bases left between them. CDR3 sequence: CASGGGNTEAFF. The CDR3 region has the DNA TGTGCCAGCGGGGGAGGGAACACTGAAGCTTTCTTT.

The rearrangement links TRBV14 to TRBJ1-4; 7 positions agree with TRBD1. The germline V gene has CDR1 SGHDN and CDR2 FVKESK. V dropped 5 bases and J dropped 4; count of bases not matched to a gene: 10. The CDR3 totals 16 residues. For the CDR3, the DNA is TGTGCCAGCAGCGAGATTACAGGGGCGAGTAATGAAAAACTGTTTTTT. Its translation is CASSEITGASNEKLFF.

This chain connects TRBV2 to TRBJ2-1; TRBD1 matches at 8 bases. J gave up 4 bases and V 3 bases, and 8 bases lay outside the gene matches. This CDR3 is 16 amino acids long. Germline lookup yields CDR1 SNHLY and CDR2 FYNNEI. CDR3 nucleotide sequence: TGTGCCAGCAGTGACCCCGGGACAGGTGATTACAATGAGCAGTTCTTC. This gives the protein CASSDPGTGDYNEQFF.

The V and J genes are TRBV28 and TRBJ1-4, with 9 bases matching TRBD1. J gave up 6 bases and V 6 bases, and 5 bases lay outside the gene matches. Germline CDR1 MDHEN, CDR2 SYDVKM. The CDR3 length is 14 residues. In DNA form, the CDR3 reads TGTGCCAGCAGGCCGGACAGGGGTTATGAAAAACTGTTTTTT. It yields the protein CASRPDRGYEKLFF.

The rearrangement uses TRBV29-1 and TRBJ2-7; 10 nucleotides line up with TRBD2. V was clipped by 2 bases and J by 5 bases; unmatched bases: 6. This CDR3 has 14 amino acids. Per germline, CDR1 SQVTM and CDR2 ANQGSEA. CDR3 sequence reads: CSVEIALAGNEQYF. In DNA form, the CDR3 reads TGCAGCGTTGAAATCGCACTAGCGGGAAACGAGCAGTACTTC.

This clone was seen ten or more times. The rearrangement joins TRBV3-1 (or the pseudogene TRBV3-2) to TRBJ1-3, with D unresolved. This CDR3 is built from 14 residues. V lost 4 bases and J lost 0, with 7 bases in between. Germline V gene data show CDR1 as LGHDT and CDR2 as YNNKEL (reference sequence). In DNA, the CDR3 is TGTGCCAGCAGCCTCCGGAGCTCTGGAAACACCATATATTTT. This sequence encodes CASSLRSSGNTIYF.

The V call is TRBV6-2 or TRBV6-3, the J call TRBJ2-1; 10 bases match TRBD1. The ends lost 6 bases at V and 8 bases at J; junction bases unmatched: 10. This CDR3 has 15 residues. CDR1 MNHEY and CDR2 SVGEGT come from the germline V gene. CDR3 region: CASRYGTGVSYEQFF. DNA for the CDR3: TGTGCCAGCAGGTACGGGACAGGGGTGTCCTATGAGCAGTTCTTC.